This T cell receptor beta chain was sequenced during a study of blood T cell repertoires in COVID-19. The protocol was immunoSEQ multiplex PCR, while the TCRdb copy is restricted to in-frame clones and leaves out a portion. The sample has 130,000 to 150,000 clones; around 87% are singletons. Researchers sorted participants into cohorts using their self-reported clinical history. With V trimmed by 5 bases and J by 2 bases, 6 bases remained unmatched. CDR3 length: 14 residues. Per the germline V gene, CDR1 is MDHEN and CDR2 is SYDVKM. The material sequenced was PBMCs or T cells enriched from blood (not recorded which). The chain carries TRBV28 and TRBJ2-7; 7 bases align to TRBD1. The receptor was derived from a woman in her 40s who had been exposed to COVID-19. CDR3 sequence: CASSKGGAPYEQYF. The CDR3 DNA is TGTGCCAGCAGTAAAGGGGGCGCACCCTACGAGCAGTACTTC. Variable domain in full (rest from reference TRBV28 and TRBJ2-7): DVKVTQSSRYLVKRTGEKVFLECVQDMDHENMFWYRQDPGLGLRLIYFSYDVKMKEKGDIPEGYSVSREKKERFSLILESASTNQTSMYLCASSKGGAPYEQYFGPGTRLTVT.